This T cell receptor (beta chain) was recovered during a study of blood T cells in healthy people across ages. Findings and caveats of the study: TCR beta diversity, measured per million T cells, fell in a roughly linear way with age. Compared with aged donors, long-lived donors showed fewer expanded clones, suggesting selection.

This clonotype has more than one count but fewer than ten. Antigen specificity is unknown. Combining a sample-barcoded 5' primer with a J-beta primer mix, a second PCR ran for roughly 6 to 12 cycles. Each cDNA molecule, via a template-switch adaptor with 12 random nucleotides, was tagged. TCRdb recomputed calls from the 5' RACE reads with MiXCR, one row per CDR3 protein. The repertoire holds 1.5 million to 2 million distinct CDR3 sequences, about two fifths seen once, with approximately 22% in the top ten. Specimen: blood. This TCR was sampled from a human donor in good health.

The CDR3 reads CASSGGQGRSLYEQYF. The CDR3 coding sequence is TGTGCCAGCAGCGGGGGACAGGGAAGATCCCTGTACGAGCAGTACTTC. The V call is TRBV9, the J call TRBJ2-7; 9 nucleotides match TRBD1. Trimming removed 3 bases from V and 4 bases from J; junction bases left unmatched: 11. The CDR3 is 16 amino acids. The germline V gene has CDR1 SGDLS and CDR2 YYNGEE.